Detailed here is one TCR beta chain. Antigen unknown. This sample is part of a study of T cell clonotyping in hematopoietic cell transplantation. Assay: immunoSEQ multiplex PCR; the TCRdb copy retains only in-frame clones and omits some. Among some 13,000 clones listed, over 85% were seen once. Whole-study findings and limits: CD4 and CD8 repertoire contributions could not be separated without sorting. Pathologically expanded recipient clonotypes increased progressively from day 30 to day 180 as diversity fell. Higher Inverse Simpson Index values in graft donor and pretransplant recipient predicted broader posttransplant TCR diversity.

Blood collection times were about day -28 and days 30, 100, 180 posttransplant. The germline V gene has CDR1 LNHDA and CDR2 SQIVND (reference sequence). This CDR3 is 16 amino acids long. V lost 3 bases to trimming and J lost 2 bases, with 11 bases between them. Material: PBMCs, obtained 100 days after allogeneic stem cell transplant. V and J are TRBV19 and TRBJ1-6; D is ambiguous. This sequence was found in a female patient aged 50-59 years who had an allogeneic stem cell transplant from an unrelated donor, so the T cells may come from the graft donor. Some clones in this sample may be carry-over from other donors' samples. The CDR3 region is CASSMTGITYNSPLHF. DNA for the CDR3: TGTGCCAGTAGTATGACCGGGATTACCTATAATTCACCCCTCCACTTT.